This is a list of T cell receptor beta chains from one sample in a study of blood T cell repertoires in COVID-19. This table comes from immunoSEQ multiplex PCR, and its TCRdb copy is limited to in-frame clones, with some not included. The sample lists 80,000 to 100,000 clones; 82% were seen once. The source material was peripheral blood. These receptors were collected from a man aged 65 to 79 with active or convalescent COVID-19. Each CDR3 is given with its conserved first and last residue. A D gene is named only where the DNA matches it firmly. Clone size appears in some rows only: once, few, many, or a class for an expanded clone.

V	D	J	size	DNA	CDR3
TRBV3-1/TRBV3-2	.	TRBJ2-5	.	TGTGCCAGCAGCAACCAGACGGGACTCGCATGGGAGACCCAGTACTTC	CASSNQTGLAWETQYF
TRBV2	.	TRBJ2-6	once	TGTGCCAGCAGTGATGTAAGGGCCAACGTCCTGACTTTC	CASSDVRANVLTF
TRBV20-1	.	TRBJ2-7	.	TGCAGTGCTAGCTCGGGTCACGAGCAGTACTTC	CSASSGHEQYF
TRBV18	.	TRBJ2-5	.	TGTGCCAGCTCACCAGGGGGGCAAGAGACCCAGTACTTC	CASSPGGQETQYF
TRBV27	.	TRBJ2-2	.	TGTGCCAGCAGTTTAAACGGGGTCACCGGGGAGCTGTTTTTT	CASSLNGVTGELFF
TRBV6-5	.	TRBJ1-1	.	TGTGCCAGCAGGAAAGAAGCAGGGGTGAACACTGAAGCTTTCTTT	CASRKEAGVNTEAFF
TRBV11-2	TRBD2	TRBJ2-2	.	TGTGCCAGCAGCCAAGGGACTAGCGGGGATGGCGGGGAGCTGTTTTTT	CASSQGTSGDGGELFF
TRBV7-2	.	TRBJ1-2	.	TGTGCCAGCAGCTTGCCTGCAGGGTTGGACTATGGCTACACCTTC	CASSLPAGLDYGYTF
TRBV5-1	.	TRBJ2-3	.	TGCGCCAGCAGCTTGGCCACTAGTAGTATAACAGATACGCAGTATTTT	CASSLATSSITDTQYF
TRBV6-6	TRBD2	TRBJ2-5	.	TGTGCCAGCACACCTAGCGGGGGGCCGGGGGAGACCCAGTACTTC	CASTPSGGPGETQYF
TRBV6-4	.	TRBJ1-2	.	TGTGCCAGCAGTGCCGGACAGAACTATGGCTACACCTTC	CASSAGQNYGYTF
TRBV11-3	.	TRBJ1-1	.	TGTGCCAGCAGCACACAGGGCACTGAAGCTTTCTTT	CASSTQGTEAFF
TRBV11-2	.	TRBJ2-2	.	TGTGCCAGCAGCCTGAACACCGGGGAGCTGTTTTTT	CASSLNTGELFF
TRBV27	TRBD2	TRBJ2-1	once	TGTGCCAGCAGTTTAGAGAGTATGGCAGCGGGGGCAGGTGAGCAGTTCTTC	CASSLESMAAGAGEQFF
TRBV4-3	TRBD1	TRBJ1-1	once	TGCGCCAGCAGCCAGGGAACAGACAGGGGTAGAATGAACACTGAAGCTTTCTTT	CASSQGTDRGRMNTEAFF
TRBV9	TRBD2	TRBJ2-3	.	TGTGCCAGCAGCGTAGTCGGGGTAGCGGGAGATACAGATACGCAGTATTTT	CASSVVGVAGDTDTQYF
TRBV10-1	TRBD1	TRBJ2-1	.	TGCGCCAGCAGTGGGGACAGGGGAAATGAGCAGTTCTTC	CASSGDRGNEQFF
TRBV5-5	.	TRBJ2-5	.	TGTGCCAGCAGCTCGGGACACTTCTCCAAAGAGACCCAGTACTTC	CASSSGHFSKETQYF
TRBV15	TRBD1	TRBJ2-7	.	TGTGCCACCAGCATGGGACAGGGGCCCTACGAGCAGTACTTC	CATSMGQGPYEQYF
TRBV13	.	TRBJ2-7	few	TGTGCCAGCAGCTCCTTTTGGGGGCGAGACTACGAGCAGTACTTC	CASSSFWGRDYEQYF
TRBV6-5	.	TRBJ1-2	.	TGTGCCAGCTCCACCGGGATGTCAAGGTTGGACACCTTC	CASSTGMSRLDTF
TRBV9	TRBD1	TRBJ1-2	.	TGTGCCAGCAGCACGCTGACAGGGTCCTATGGCTACACCTTC	CASSTLTGSYGYTF
TRBV6-1	TRBD1	TRBJ2-7	.	TGTGCCAGCAGTGACGACAGGGGACCCTCCTACGAGCAGTACTTC	CASSDDRGPSYEQYF
TRBV5-1	TRBD2	TRBJ2-1	.	TGCGCCAGCAGCTTGGTTGCGGGGGGCGTGTATGAGCAGTTCTTC	CASSLVAGGVYEQFF
TRBV5-1	.	TRBJ2-3	.	TGCGCCAGCAGTATGACTGATACGCAGTATTTT	CASSMTDTQYF
TRBV18	.	TRBJ1-3	.	TGTGCCAGCTCAACAGGGAAGGGGTTCTCTGGAAACACCATATATTTT	CASSTGKGFSGNTIYF
TRBV5-1	.	TRBJ2-3	.	TGCGCCACCGGTATAGAGGGCACAGATACGCAGTATTTT	CATGIEGTDTQYF
TRBV9	TRBD2	TRBJ2-3	.	TGTGCCAGCAGCTTAGCGGGGTGGGGGCCCGCAGATACGCAGTATTTT	CASSLAGWGPADTQYF
TRBV19	.	TRBJ2-1	.	TGTGCCAGTAGCACAGGGTCATACAATGAGCAGTTCTTC	CASSTGSYNEQFF
TRBV2	TRBD2	TRBJ2-1	.	TGTGCCAGCAGTGATCTAGCGGGGGGCCTCAATGAGCAGTTCTTC	CASSDLAGGLNEQFF
TRBV6-6	TRBD1	TRBJ1-5	.	TGTGCCAGCAGATTGGGACAGGGAAAGGGTCAGCCCCAGCATTTT	CASRLGQGKGQPQHF
TRBV21-1	.	TRBJ1-5	once	TGTGCCAGCAGCAAAGGGAAGGGGGGACAGGGGACCATGGAGCCCCAGCATTTT	CASSKGKGGQGTMEPQHF
TRBV5-1	TRBD1	TRBJ1-2	.	TGCGCCAGCAGCTTGGCCGGGACAGGGTATGGCTACACCTTC	CASSLAGTGYGYTF
TRBV24-1	.	TRBJ2-5	.	TGTGCCACCAGTGAAATACTAGCTTACAAGGAGACCCAGTACTTC	CATSEILAYKETQYF
TRBV29-1	TRBD1	TRBJ1-2	.	TGCAGCGTTGAAGATAACAGGGGCTATGGCTACACCTTC	CSVEDNRGYGYTF
TRBV10-3	.	TRBJ1-2	few	TGTGCCATCAGTGAGAGTCTTAGCACGAACTATGGCTACACCTTC	CAISESLSTNYGYTF
TRBV5-4	.	TRBJ2-5	.	TGTGCCAGCAGCGCTAGGCTGGCGGGGCAAGAGACCCAGTACTTC	CASSARLAGQETQYF
TRBV6-5	.	TRBJ2-5	.	TGTGCCAGCAGGCCGCAGCCTAGAAGAACGGAGACCCAGTACTTC	CASRPQPRRTETQYF
TRBV7-9	.	TRBJ2-1	.	TGTGCCAGCAGCTTCCGGGAGTACAATGAGCAGTTCTTC	CASSFREYNEQFF
TRBV10-2	TRBD1	TRBJ2-1	.	TGCGCCAGCAGTCATTTTCGGGACAGGACCTACAATGAGCAGTTCTTC	CASSHFRDRTYNEQFF
TRBV5-6	.	TRBJ2-3	.	TGTGCCAGCAGCTTGTTATGGGTGGGCAGGGGCACAGATACGCAGTATTTT	CASSLLWVGRGTDTQYF
TRBV25-1	.	TRBJ1-6	.	TGTGCCAGCAGTGAATATAGTAGTTCACCCCTCCACTTT	CASSEYSSSPLHF
TRBV18	TRBD2	TRBJ2-7	.	TGTGCCAGCTCGCAAAACCGCGGGGGGGACTACGAGCAGTACTTC	CASSQNRGGDYEQYF
TRBV15	.	TRBJ1-5	.	TGTGCCACCAGCAGAGATAGACAGCTAAATCAGCCCCAGCATTTT	CATSRDRQLNQPQHF
TRBV5-4	.	TRBJ2-7	.	TGTGCCAGCAGCTTCAGGGGTAACTCCTACGAGCAGTACTTC	CASSFRGNSYEQYF
TRBV27	TRBD1	TRBJ1-1	.	TGTGCCAGTTGGGACAGGGGGCGCGTTACTGAAGCTTTCTTT	CASWDRGRVTEAFF
TRBV19	TRBD1	TRBJ2-7	.	TGTGCCAGTACCAGGACAGGGGCCCCCACCTACGAGCAGTACTTC	CASTRTGAPTYEQYF
TRBV5-1	TRBD1	TRBJ1-1	.	TGCGCCAGCAGCTTGAGGGACAGGGGAGGCAACACTGAAGCTTTCTTT	CASSLRDRGGNTEAFF
TRBV4-3	TRBD1	TRBJ2-1	.	TGCGCCAGCAGCCTTGAACTAACGGGACAGGGTACGAATGAGCAGTTCTTC	CASSLELTGQGTNEQFF
TRBV9	TRBD2	TRBJ2-3	.	TGTGCCAGCAGCGACCCGGGACTAGCGGGGAGGAGCACAGATACGCAGTATTTT	CASSDPGLAGRSTDTQYF
TRBV19	.	TRBJ1-4	.	TGTGCCAGTAGTATCCCTCGACGTACAACAGGGTTCGTCGGTGAAAAACTGTTTTTT	CASSIPRRTTGFVGEKLFF
TRBV5-1	.	TRBJ2-7	.	TGCGCCAGCAGCTTGAACCCCCGGGGGTACGAGCAGTACTTC	CASSLNPRGYEQYF
TRBV5-6	.	TRBJ1-3	.	TGTGCCAGCAGCTTGGAGGGGACACCTGGAAACACCATATATTTT	CASSLEGTPGNTIYF
TRBV18	.	TRBJ2-3	.	TGTGCCAGCTCACCATCCGTAGAAGCAGATACGCAGTATTTT	CASSPSVEADTQYF
TRBV14	.	TRBJ2-3	.	TGTGCCAGCAGTCATGGACAGTTAGTCCCAGATACGCAGTATTTT	CASSHGQLVPDTQYF